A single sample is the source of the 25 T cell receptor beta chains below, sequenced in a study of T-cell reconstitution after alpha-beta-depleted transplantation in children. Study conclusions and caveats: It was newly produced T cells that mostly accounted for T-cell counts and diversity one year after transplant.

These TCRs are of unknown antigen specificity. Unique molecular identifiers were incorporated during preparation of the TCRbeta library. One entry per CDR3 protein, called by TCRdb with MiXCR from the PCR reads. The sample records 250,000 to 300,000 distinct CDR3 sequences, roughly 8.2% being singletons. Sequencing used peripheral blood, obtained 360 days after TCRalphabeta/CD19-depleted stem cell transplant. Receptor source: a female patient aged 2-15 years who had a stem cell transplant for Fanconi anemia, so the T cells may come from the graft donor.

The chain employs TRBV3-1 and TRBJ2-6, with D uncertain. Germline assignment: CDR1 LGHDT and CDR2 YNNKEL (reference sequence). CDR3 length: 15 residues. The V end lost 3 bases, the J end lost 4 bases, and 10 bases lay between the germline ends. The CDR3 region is CASSQGRQGANVLTF. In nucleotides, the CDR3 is TGTGCCAGCAGCCAGGGCAGGCAGGGGGCCAACGTCCTGACTTTC.

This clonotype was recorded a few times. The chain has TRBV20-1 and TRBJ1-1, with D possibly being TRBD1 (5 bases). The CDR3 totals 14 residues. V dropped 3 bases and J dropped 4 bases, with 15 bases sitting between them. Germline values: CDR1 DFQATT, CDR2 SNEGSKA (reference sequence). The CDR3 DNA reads TGCAGTGCTAGTTCGTCGGTTGGGGGCACTGAAGCTTTCTTT. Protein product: CSASSSVGGTEAFF.

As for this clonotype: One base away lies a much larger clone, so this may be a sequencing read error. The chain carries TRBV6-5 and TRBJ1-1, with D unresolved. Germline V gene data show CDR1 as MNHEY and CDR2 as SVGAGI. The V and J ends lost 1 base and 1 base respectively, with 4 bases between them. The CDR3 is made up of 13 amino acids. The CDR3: CASSYFGNTEAFF. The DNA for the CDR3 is TGTGCCAGCAGTTACTTCGGGAACACTGAAGCTTTCTTT.

The CDR3 nucleotides read TGTGCCAGCAGCGTAGACCCCGGAGTAGCGGGACTCTACAATGAGCAGTTCTTC. Translating gives CASSVDPGVAGLYNEQFF. The rearrangement joins TRBV9 to TRBJ2-1, with TRBD2 identical over 8 bases. The junction had 11 bases not matched to a gene; V was cut back by 0 bases and J by 3 bases. The germline V gene encodes CDR1 SGDLS and CDR2 YYNGEE. The CDR3 sequence is 18 residues long.

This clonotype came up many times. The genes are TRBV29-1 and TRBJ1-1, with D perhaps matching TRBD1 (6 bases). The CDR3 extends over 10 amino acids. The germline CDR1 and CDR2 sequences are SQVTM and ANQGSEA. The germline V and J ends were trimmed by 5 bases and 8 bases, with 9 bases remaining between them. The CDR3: CSVNTGEAFF. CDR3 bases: TGCAGCGTTAATACAGGGGAAGCTTTCTTT.

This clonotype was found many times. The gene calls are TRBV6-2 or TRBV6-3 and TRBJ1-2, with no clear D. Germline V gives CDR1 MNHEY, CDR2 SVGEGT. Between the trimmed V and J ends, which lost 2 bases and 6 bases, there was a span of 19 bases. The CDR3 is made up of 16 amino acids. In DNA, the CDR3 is TGTGCCAGCAGTTACATGGGGAAGATCCTGCTTCATGGCTACACCTTC. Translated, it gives CASSYMGKILLHGYTF.

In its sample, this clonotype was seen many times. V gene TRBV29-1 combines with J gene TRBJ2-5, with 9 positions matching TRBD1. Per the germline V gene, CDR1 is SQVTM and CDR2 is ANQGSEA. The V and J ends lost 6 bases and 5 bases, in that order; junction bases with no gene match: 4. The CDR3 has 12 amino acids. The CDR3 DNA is TGCAGCGTCACCGGACAGGGGGAGACCCAGTACTTC. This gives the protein CSVTGQGETQYF.

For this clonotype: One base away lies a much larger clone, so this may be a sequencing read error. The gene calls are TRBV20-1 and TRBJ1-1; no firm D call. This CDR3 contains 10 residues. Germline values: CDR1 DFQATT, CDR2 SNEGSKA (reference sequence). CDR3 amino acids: CRVPVTEAFF. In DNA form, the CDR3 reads TGCAGGGTACCGGTTACTGAAGCTTTCTTT.

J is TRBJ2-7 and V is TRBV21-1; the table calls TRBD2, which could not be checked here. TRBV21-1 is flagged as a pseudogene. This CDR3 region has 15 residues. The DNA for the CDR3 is TGTGCCAGCAGCAGACCGGGACTATGCTCCTACGAGCAGTACTTC. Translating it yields CASSRPGLCSYEQYF.

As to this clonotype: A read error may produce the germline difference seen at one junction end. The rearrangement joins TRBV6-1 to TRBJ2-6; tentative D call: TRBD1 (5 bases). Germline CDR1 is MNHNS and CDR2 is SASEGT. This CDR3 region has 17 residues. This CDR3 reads CAISEAGKGLGANVLTF. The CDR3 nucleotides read TGTGCCATCAGTGAAGCAGGGAAGGGGCTAGGGGCCAACGTCCTGACTTTC.

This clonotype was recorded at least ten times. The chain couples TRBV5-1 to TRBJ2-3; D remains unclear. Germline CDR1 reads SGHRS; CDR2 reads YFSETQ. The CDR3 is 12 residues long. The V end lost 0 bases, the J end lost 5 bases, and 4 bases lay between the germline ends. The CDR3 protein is CASSLDLDTQYF. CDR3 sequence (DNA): TGCGCCAGCAGCTTGGACTTAGATACGCAGTATTTT. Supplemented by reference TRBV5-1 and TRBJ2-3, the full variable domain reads KAGVTQTPRYLIKTRGQQVTLSCSPISGHRSVSWYQQTPGQGLQFLFEYFSETQRNKGNFPGRFSGRQFSNSRSEMNVSTLELGDSALYLCASSLDLDTQYFGPGTRLTVL.

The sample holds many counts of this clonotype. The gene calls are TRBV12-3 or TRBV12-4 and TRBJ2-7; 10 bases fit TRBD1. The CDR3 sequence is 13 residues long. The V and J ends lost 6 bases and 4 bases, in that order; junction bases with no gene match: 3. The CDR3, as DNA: TGTGCCAGCAGGTTGGGACAGGGGTACGAGCAGTACTTC. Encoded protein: CASRLGQGYEQYF.

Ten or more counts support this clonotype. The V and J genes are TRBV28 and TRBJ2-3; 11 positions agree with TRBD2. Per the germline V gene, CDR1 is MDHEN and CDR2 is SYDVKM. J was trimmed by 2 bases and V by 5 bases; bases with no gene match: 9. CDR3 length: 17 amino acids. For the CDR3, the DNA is TGTGCCAGCAGTCTTCAACTAGCGGGAGATTTCACAGATACGCAGTATTTT. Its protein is CASSLQLAGDFTDTQYF.

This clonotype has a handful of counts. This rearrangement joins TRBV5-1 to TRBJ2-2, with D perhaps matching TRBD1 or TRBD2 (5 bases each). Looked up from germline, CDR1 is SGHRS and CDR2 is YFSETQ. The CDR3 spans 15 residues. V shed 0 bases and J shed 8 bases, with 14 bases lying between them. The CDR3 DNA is TGCGCCAGCAGCTTGGGCCCGTACGGGGCGGGGGAGCTGTTTTTT. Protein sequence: CASSLGPYGAGELFF.

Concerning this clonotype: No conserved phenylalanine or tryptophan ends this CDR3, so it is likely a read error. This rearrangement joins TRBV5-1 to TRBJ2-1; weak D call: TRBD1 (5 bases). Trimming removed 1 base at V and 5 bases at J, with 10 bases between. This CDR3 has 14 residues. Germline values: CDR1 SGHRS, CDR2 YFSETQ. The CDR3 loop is CASSLSAGNNEQFS. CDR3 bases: TGCGCCAGCAGCTTGTCGGCAGGGAACAATGAGCAGTTCTCC.

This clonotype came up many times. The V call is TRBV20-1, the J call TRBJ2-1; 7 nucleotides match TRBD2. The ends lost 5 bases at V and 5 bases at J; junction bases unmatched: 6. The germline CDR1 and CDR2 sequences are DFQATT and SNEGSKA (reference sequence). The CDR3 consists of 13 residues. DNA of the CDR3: TGCAGTGCTGTATTACTAGCGAACAATGAGCAGTTCTTC. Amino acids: CSAVLLANNEQFF.

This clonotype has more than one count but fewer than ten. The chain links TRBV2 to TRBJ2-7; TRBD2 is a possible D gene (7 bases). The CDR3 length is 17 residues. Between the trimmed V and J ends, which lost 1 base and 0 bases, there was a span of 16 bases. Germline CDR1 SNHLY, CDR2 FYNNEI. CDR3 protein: CASSEGHWAGASYEQYF. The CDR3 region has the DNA TGTGCCAGCAGTGAAGGGCATTGGGCGGGGGCCTCCTACGAGCAGTACTTC.

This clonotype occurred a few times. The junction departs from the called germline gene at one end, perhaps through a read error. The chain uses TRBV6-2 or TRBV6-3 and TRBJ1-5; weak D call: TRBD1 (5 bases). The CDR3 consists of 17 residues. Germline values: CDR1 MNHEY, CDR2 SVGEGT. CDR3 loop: CASNYGTSLGSNQPQHF. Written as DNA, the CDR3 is TGTGCCAGCAATTACGGGACTTCCTTAGGTAGCAATCAGCCCCAGCATTTT.

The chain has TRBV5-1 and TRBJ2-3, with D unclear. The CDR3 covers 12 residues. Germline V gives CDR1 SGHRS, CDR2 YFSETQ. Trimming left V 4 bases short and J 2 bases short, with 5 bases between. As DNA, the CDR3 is TGCGCCAGCAGCCACAACACAGATACGCAGTATTTT. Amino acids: CASSHNTDTQYF.

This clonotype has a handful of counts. For the CDR3, the DNA is TGTGCCAGCAGCTTATCCCGTAGGGGGGAAGGAGATACGCAGTATTTT. The encoded protein is CASSLSRRGEGDTQYF. The V call is TRBV7-3, the J call TRBJ2-3; possibly TRBD1 or TRBD2 for D (6 bases each). Trimming cost V 2 bases and J 5 bases, with 17 bases left between them. The CDR3 extends over 16 amino acids. Per germline, CDR1 SGHTA and CDR2 FQGTGA.

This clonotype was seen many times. In nucleotides, the CDR3 is TGTGCCAGCGCGGGAACAAGGGCTTTCTTT. It encodes CASAGTRAFF. This chain uses TRBV2 with TRBJ1-1, with D hard to call. The CDR3 consists of 10 residues. The germline CDR1 and CDR2 sequences are SNHLY and FYNNEI. Trimming shortened V by 8 bases and J by 11 bases, and 12 bases separated the two germline ends.

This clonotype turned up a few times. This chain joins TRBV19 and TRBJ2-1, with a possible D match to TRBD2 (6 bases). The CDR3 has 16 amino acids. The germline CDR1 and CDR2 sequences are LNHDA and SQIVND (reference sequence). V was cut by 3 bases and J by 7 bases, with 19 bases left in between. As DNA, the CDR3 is TGTGCCAGTAGTATTAGCGGACACCTAAAAGGGAATGAGCAGTTCTTC. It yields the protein CASSISGHLKGNEQFF. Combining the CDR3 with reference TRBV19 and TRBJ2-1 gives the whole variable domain DGGITQSPKYLFRKEGQNVTLSCEQNLNHDAMYWYRQDPGQGLRLIYYSQIVNDFQKGDIAEGYSVSREKKESFPLTVTSAQKNPTAFYLCASSISGHLKGNEQFFGPGTRLTVL.

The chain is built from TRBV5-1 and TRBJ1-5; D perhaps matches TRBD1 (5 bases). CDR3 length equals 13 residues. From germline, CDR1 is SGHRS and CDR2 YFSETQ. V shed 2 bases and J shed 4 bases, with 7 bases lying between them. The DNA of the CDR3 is TGCGCCAGCAGCTTACAGGAGAATCAGCCCCAGCATTTT. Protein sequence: CASSLQENQPQHF.

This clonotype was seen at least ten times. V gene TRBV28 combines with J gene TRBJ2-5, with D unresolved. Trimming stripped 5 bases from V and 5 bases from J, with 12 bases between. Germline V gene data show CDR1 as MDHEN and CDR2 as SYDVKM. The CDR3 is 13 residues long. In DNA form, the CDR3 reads TGTGCCAGCAGTACACAAGTCCCGGAGACCCAGTACTTC. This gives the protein CASSTQVPETQYF. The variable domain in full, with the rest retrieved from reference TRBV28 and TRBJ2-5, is DVKVTQSSRYLVKRTGEKVFLECVQDMDHENMFWYRQDPGLGLRLIYFSYDVKMKEKGDIPEGYSVSREKKERFSLILESASTNQTSMYLCASSTQVPETQYFGPGTRLLVL.

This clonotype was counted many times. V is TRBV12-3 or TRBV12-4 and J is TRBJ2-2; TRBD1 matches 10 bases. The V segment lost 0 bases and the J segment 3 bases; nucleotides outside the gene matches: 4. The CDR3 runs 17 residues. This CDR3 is CASSLAPGTGDTGELFF. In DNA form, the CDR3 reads TGTGCCAGCAGTTTAGCGCCCGGGACAGGGGACACCGGGGAGCTGTTTTTT.